Below are 30 T cell receptor beta chains sequenced from a single sample in a study of T cell changes during pregnancy in multiple sclerosis. Only in-frame clones appear in the TCRdb table, and some are missing; sequencing was by immunoSEQ multiplex PCR. The sample carries roughly 100,000 clones, about nine tenths recorded once. The sequencing used peripheral blood, collected after pregnancy. These receptors all come from a female donor with multiple sclerosis, enrolled in a pregnancy study.

The chain combines TRBV28 with TRBJ2-1, with TRBD2 matching over 10 bases. CDR1 MDHEN and CDR2 SYDVKM come from the germline V gene. The length of the CDR3 is 15 residues. With 4 bases clipped from V and 9 bases from J, the junction kept 9 bases outside the gene matches. In DNA, the CDR3 is TGTGCCAGCAGTTCGGTAGCGGGAGGCCTGAGTGAGCAGTTCTTC. It translates to CASSSVAGGLSEQFF.

The CDR3 DNA follows: TGTGCCAGCAGTCAGGACAGGGCTGGAAACACCATATATTTT. Translation: CASSQDRAGNTIYF. This chain links TRBV2 with TRBJ1-3, with TRBD1 matching over 8 bases. The germline V gene encodes CDR1 SNHLY and CDR2 FYNNEI. Unmatched junction bases numbered 2, after V lost 5 bases and J lost 2 bases. This CDR3 region has 14 residues.

The chain employs TRBV2 and TRBJ2-2, with a tentative D call TRBD2 (6 bases). Germline loops: CDR1 SNHLY, CDR2 FYNNEI. The CDR3 extends over 14 amino acids. Trimming cost V 4 bases and J 5 bases, with 11 bases left between them. CDR3 sequence: CASSVHGGTGELFF. The CDR3 region has the DNA TGTGCCAGCAGTGTCCACGGGGGTACCGGGGAGCTGTTTTTT.

The chain uses TRBV10-3 and TRBJ1-4, with D uncertain. The CDR3 length is 17 residues. V lost 8 bases to trimming and J lost 4 bases, with 23 bases between them. Germline V CDR1 and CDR2: ENHRY, SYGVKD. The CDR3 loop reads CAIGSTPPVGGNEKLFF. As DNA, the CDR3 is TGTGCCATCGGTTCTACTCCTCCGGTAGGAGGTAATGAAAAACTGTTTTTT.

The rearrangement uses TRBV7-6 and TRBJ2-1; 7 bases align to TRBD2. The CDR3 spans 17 residues. Trimming cost V 5 bases and J 5 bases; bases outside gene matches: 15. Germline-derived CDR1 and CDR2 are SGHVS and FNYEAQ. The CDR3 DNA sequence: TGTGCCAGCAGCCCAGGGTGGCGGGAGACGAGCAACAATGAGCAGTTCTTC. Residues: CASSPGWRETSNNEQFF. Looking up the rest from reference TRBV7-6 and TRBJ2-1 gives the full variable domain: GAGVSQSPRYKVTKRGQDVALRCDPISGHVSLYWYRQALGQGPEFLTYFNYEAQQDKSGLPNDRFSAERPEGSISTLTIQRTEQRDSAMYRCASSPGWRETSNNEQFFGPGTRLTVL.

The chain is built from TRBV2 and TRBJ2-1, with 10 bases fitting TRBD2. Germline assignment: CDR1 SNHLY and CDR2 FYNNEI. CDR3 length equals 15 residues. V lost 6 bases, J lost 6 bases, and 8 bases stayed unmatched. CDR3 in DNA: TGTGCCAGCAGGTGGTTGAGCGGGAGGGCCAATGAGCAGTTCTTC. This sequence encodes CASRWLSGRANEQFF.

V is TRBV10-2 and J is TRBJ1-2, with D perhaps matching TRBD1 (5 bases). V was pared by 8 bases and J by 3 bases, with 19 bases between. The CDR3 is made up of 15 amino acids. Germline V lookup: CDR1 WSHSY, CDR2 SAAADI. DNA of the CDR3: TGCGCCAGCCATCACGGGTCTGGGGGGGACTATGGCTACACCTTC. Protein product: CASHHGSGGDYGYTF.

The chain uses TRBV5-1 and TRBJ2-7; 7 nucleotides line up with TRBD1. Germline values: CDR1 SGHRS, CDR2 YFSETQ. This CDR3 spans 19 amino acids. Unmatched junction bases numbered 21, after V lost 4 bases and J lost 2 bases. The CDR3, as DNA: TGCGCCAGCAGCCCGATCCCGGGACAGCCAGGACGCAGGGCCTACGAGCAGTACTTC. Protein: CASSPIPGQPGRRAYEQYF.

This clone was found once. The gene calls are TRBV19 and TRBJ2-3; 13 nucleotides agree with TRBD2. With V trimmed by 6 bases and J by 4 bases, 4 bases remained unmatched. The germline gives CDR1 LNHDA, CDR2 SQIVND (reference sequence). The CDR3 runs 15 residues. The CDR3 here is CASSRTSGSSDTQYF. In nucleotides, the CDR3 is TGTGCCAGTAGCCGGACTAGCGGGAGCTCAGATACGCAGTATTTT.

The chain employs TRBV7-8 and TRBJ2-7; TRBD2 agrees at 7 bases. Trimming took 5 bases from V and 4 from J; bases not matched to a gene: 8. This CDR3 comprises 14 residues. Germline V gene lookup returns CDR1 SGHVS and CDR2 FQNEAQ. DNA for the CDR3: TGTGCCAGCAGCCAAGCGGGGCTAGGGTACGAGCAGTACTTC. Translated, it gives CASSQAGLGYEQYF.

V gene TRBV5-1 combines with J gene TRBJ1-1; 8 bases are a match to TRBD1. The length of the CDR3 is 15 residues. Germline loops: CDR1 SGHRS, CDR2 YFSETQ. V was clipped by 4 bases and J by 4 bases; unmatched bases: 9. This CDR3 reads CASSPRQGRITEAFF. CDR3 DNA: TGCGCCAGCAGCCCCCGACAGGGGAGGATCACTGAAGCTTTCTTT.

J is TRBJ1-3 and V is TRBV5-1, with TRBD1 identical over 7 bases. Trimming removed 4 bases from V and 0 bases from J; junction bases left unmatched: 1. The CDR3 length is 14 residues. Per the germline V gene, CDR1 is SGHRS and CDR2 is YFSETQ. CDR3 sequence: CASSDRVSGNTIYF. CDR3 DNA sequence: TGCGCCAGCAGCGACAGGGTCTCTGGAAACACCATATATTTT.

The chain combines TRBV14 with TRBJ2-3; D is possibly TRBD1 (5 bases). The CDR3 spans 15 residues. Germline V CDR1 and CDR2: SGHDN, FVKESK. Trimming cost V 1 base and J 0 bases, with 8 bases left between them. The CDR3 loop reads CASSQGTPSTDTQYF. The CDR3 DNA reads TGTGCCAGCAGCCAAGGGACACCTAGCACAGATACGCAGTATTTT.

V is TRBV5-5 and J is TRBJ1-5; D uncertain. Germline V gene lookup returns CDR1 SGHKS and CDR2 YYEKEE (reference sequence). The CDR3 contains 14 residues. Trimming stripped 0 bases from V and 3 bases from J, with 7 bases between. CDR3 amino acids: CASSLGHFNQPQHF. In DNA form, the CDR3 reads TGTGCCAGCAGCTTGGGACATTTCAATCAGCCCCAGCATTTT.

V is TRBV5-4 and J is TRBJ1-2; 7 bases line up with TRBD1. V lost 4 bases, J lost 9 bases, and 9 bases stayed unmatched. This CDR3 is 13 amino acids long. Germline CDR1 reads SGHNT; CDR2 reads YYREEE (reference sequence). The CDR3 loop is CASSKGTVLSYTF. The CDR3 DNA reads TGTGCCAGCAGCAAAGGGACAGTGCTAAGCTACACCTTC.

The rearrangement links TRBV6-5 to TRBJ1-4, with a tentative D call TRBD1 (6 bases). Germline V CDR1 and CDR2: MNHEY, SVGAGI. Trimming pared 0 bases from V and 4 bases from J, leaving 12 bases between. The CDR3 totals 16 residues. CDR3 residues: CASSYSQGKFNEKLFF. DNA of the CDR3: TGTGCCAGCAGTTACTCGCAGGGGAAGTTTAATGAAAAACTGTTTTTT.

The rearrangement uses TRBV27 and TRBJ2-5; 10 bases line up with TRBD2. The trim removed 8 bases at V and 5 bases at J, leaving 11 bases unmatched. CDR1 is MNHEY and CDR2 is SMNVEV in the germline V gene (reference sequence). The CDR3 runs 15 residues. The CDR3 is CASGYSGRSLETQYF. The CDR3 coding sequence is TGTGCCAGCGGCTATAGCGGGAGGAGTTTGGAGACCCAGTACTTC.

This chain connects TRBV7-2 to TRBJ1-5, with D perhaps TRBD1 (5 bases). The ends were cut back, 2 bases at V and 6 bases at J, with 8 bases in the middle. The CDR3 length is 13 residues. Germline CDR1 and CDR2: SGHTA and FQGNSA. The CDR3 is CASSLFRAQPQHF. The CDR3 coding sequence is TGTGCCAGCAGCTTATTCAGGGCTCAGCCCCAGCATTTT.

In this sample, this clone turned up a few times. This chain uses TRBV5-1 with TRBJ2-1; 14 bases align to TRBD2. The germline V gene has CDR1 SGHRS and CDR2 YFSETQ. The ends lost 2 bases at V and 2 bases at J; junction bases unmatched: 3. The CDR3 runs to 17 residues. The CDR3 is CASSFMGLAGAYNEQFF. DNA for the CDR3: TGCGCCAGCAGCTTTATGGGACTAGCGGGGGCCTACAATGAGCAGTTCTTC.

This chain connects TRBV14 to TRBJ2-7, with D hard to call. V was cut by 3 bases and J by 5 bases, with 11 bases left in between. The germline gives CDR1 SGHDN, CDR2 FVKESK. CDR3 length: 13 amino acids. The CDR3 spells CASSQNPRDEQYF. The CDR3 nucleotides read TGTGCCAGCAGCCAGAACCCCCGCGACGAGCAGTACTTC.

The V gene is TRBV9, the J gene TRBJ2-3, with D possibly TRBD1 on 5 matching bases. The ends were cut back, 3 bases at V and 6 bases at J, with 11 bases in the middle. Germline CDR1 and CDR2: SGDLS and YYNGEE. This CDR3 region has 13 residues. The CDR3 region is CASSEGKPDTQYF. The CDR3 nucleotides read TGTGCCAGCAGCGAGGGGAAACCCGATACGCAGTATTTT.

This chain links TRBV2 with TRBJ2-1; 10 bases align to TRBD1. Per the germline V gene, CDR1 is SNHLY and CDR2 is FYNNEI. There are 15 residues in the CDR3. V dropped 8 bases and J dropped 3; count of bases not matched to a gene: 7. CDR3 protein: CASLTGTGVYNEQFF. In DNA, the CDR3 is TGTGCCAGCCTAACCGGGACAGGGGTCTACAATGAGCAGTTCTTC.

This clone was detected only once. Within the sample, other DNA sequences also encode this same CDR3. The rearrangement links TRBV5-4 to TRBJ1-1; D unclear. V gave up 4 bases and J gave up 2 bases, with 12 bases separating them. The germline gives CDR1 SGHNT, CDR2 YYREEE (reference sequence). This CDR3 has 14 amino acids. The DNA for the CDR3 is TGTGCCAGCAGCCCAGCTACAGTTAACACTGAAGCTTTCTTT. Translated, it gives CASSPATVNTEAFF.

The chain employs TRBV6-4 and TRBJ2-6; D possibly corresponds to TRBD1 (5 bases). Germline CDR1 reads MRHNA; CDR2 reads SNTAGT. V was trimmed by 3 bases and J by 4 bases, leaving 7 bases between them. This CDR3 region has 14 residues. CDR3 in amino acids: CASSEGPGANVLTF. CDR3 bases: TGTGCCAGCAGTGAGGGGCCCGGGGCCAACGTCCTGACTTTC.

The chain uses TRBV30 and TRBJ1-5; D unresolved. Germline V gene lookup returns CDR1 GTSNPN and CDR2 SVGIG (reference sequence). CDR3 length: 14 amino acids. Trimming removed 2 bases from V and 9 bases from J, with 17 bases in between. CDR3 in DNA: TGTGCCTGGAGTCTTTCCGGGGTTCTCCCGCCCCAGCATTTT. Its protein is CAWSLSGVLPPQHF.

The gene calls are TRBV28 and TRBJ1-4, with D perhaps TRBD1 (5 bases). The CDR3 totals 15 residues. Germline lookup yields CDR1 MDHEN and CDR2 SYDVKM. The V end lost 5 bases, the J end lost 3 bases, and 13 bases lay between the germline ends. The DNA for the CDR3 is TGTGCCAGCAGTCCGGCGGGGGAACCTAATGAAAAACTGTTTTTT. This translates into CASSPAGEPNEKLFF.

The chain combines TRBV19 with TRBJ1-2; D is ambiguous. Trimming cost V 6 bases and J 2 bases, with 7 bases left between them. CDR3 length: 12 residues. CDR1 and CDR2 (germline): LNHDA, SQIVND (reference sequence). CDR3 in amino acids: CASRAKNYGYTF. Here the CDR3 DNA reads TGTGCCAGTAGGGCCAAGAACTATGGCTACACCTTC.

The rearrangement links TRBV7-9 to TRBJ2-7; D may be TRBD1 (6 bases). The V and J ends lost 4 bases and 0 bases respectively, with 10 bases between them. The CDR3 has 14 amino acids. Germline-derived CDR1 and CDR2 are SEHNR and FQNEAQ (reference sequence). CDR3 sequence: CASSSTGSSYEQYF. The DNA for the CDR3 is TGTGCCAGCAGCTCAACAGGGTCCTCCTACGAGCAGTACTTC.

The chain has TRBV5-1 and TRBJ2-3; maybe TRBD1 (6 bases). Germline lookup yields CDR1 SGHRS and CDR2 YFSETQ. V gave up 2 bases and J gave up 6 bases, with 16 bases separating them. The CDR3 has 15 amino acids. The CDR3 DNA reads TGCGCCAGCAGCTTTCAATCGGACAGCCCGGATACGCAGTATTTT. As protein: CASSFQSDSPDTQYF.

This chain connects TRBV5-8 to TRBJ2-3; the D is unclear. Germline values: CDR1 SGHTS, CDR2 YDEGEE. Trimming took 0 bases from V and 8 from J, leaving 10 bases between them. This CDR3 region has 13 residues. The CDR3 nucleotides are TGTGCCAGCAGCTTGGGTACAGCAGGTACGCAGTATTTT. Its protein product is CASSLGTAGTQYF.